These 10 T cell receptor beta chains originate from one sample sequenced in a study of a mutant IDH1 vaccine in newly diagnosed glioma. Time point given: week 11, during vaccination. A single vaccine dose contained 300 ug of mutant IDH1 20-mer peptide, and topical imiquimod was used with it. Only in-frame clones appear in the TCRdb table, and some are missing; sequencing was by immunoSEQ multiplex PCR. The table lists tens of thousands of clones, about 80% of them singletons. These receptors lack a known antigen. The sample in question was PBMCs, obtained from a glioma patient whose treatment included an IDH1 peptide vaccine. Every receptor here comes from a man over 45 with glioma.

This rearrangement joins TRBV4-3 to TRBJ1-4; the D is unclear. V was cut by 5 bases and J by 5 bases, with 15 bases left in between. This CDR3 contains 15 residues. Germline V lookup: CDR1 LGHNA, CDR2 YSLEER. In DNA, the CDR3 is TGCGCCAGCAGCACTAATGCGCGTAGGAATGAAAAACTGTTTTTT. Protein product: CASSTNARRNEKLFF.

The chain has TRBV5-1 and TRBJ2-3; D tentatively fits TRBD1 or TRBD2 (6 bases each). Germline V gives CDR1 SGHRS, CDR2 YFSETQ. The CDR3 is 13 amino acids. V was clipped by 4 bases and J by 6 bases, with 12 bases between them. The CDR3 loop reads CASSRGEADTQYF. DNA of the CDR3: TGCGCCAGCAGCAGGGGGGAGGCCGATACGCAGTATTTT.

The V and J genes are TRBV5-6 and TRBJ1-1; D is possibly TRBD1 (5 bases). The V end lost 6 bases, the J end lost 0 bases, and 9 bases lay between the germline ends. This CDR3 spans 13 amino acids. CDR1 SGHDT and CDR2 YYEEEE come from the germline V gene. Written as DNA, the CDR3 is TGTGCCAGCACGGAGGACATGAACACTGAAGCTTTCTTT. The encoded protein is CASTEDMNTEAFF.

Concerning this clone: The same CDR3 is also encoded by other DNA sequences in this sample. The genes are TRBV7-9 and TRBJ2-3; the D is unclear. This CDR3 has 12 residues. Germline V gives CDR1 SEHNR, CDR2 FQNEAQ (reference sequence). V dropped 5 bases and J dropped 3 bases, with 6 bases sitting between them. CDR3 nucleotide sequence: TGTGCCAGCAGCCTGGGGACAGATACGCAGTATTTT. Amino acids: CASSLGTDTQYF.

CDR3 amino acids: CASSTLSGPYEQYF. CDR3 sequence (DNA): TGTGCCAGCAGCACCCTTAGTGGACCGTACGAGCAGTACTTC. J is TRBJ2-7 and V is TRBV6-1; no reliable D call. The V end was cut by 6 bases, the J end by 4 bases, with 16 bases between. CDR1 MNHNS and CDR2 SASEGT come from the germline V gene. This CDR3 contains 14 residues.

J is TRBJ1-5 and V is TRBV19; D might be TRBD1 (6 bases). Per the germline V gene, CDR1 is LNHDA and CDR2 is SQIVND (reference sequence). The germline V and J ends were trimmed by 5 bases and 5 bases, with 13 bases remaining between them. The CDR3 extends over 14 amino acids. The CDR3 DNA reads as TGTGCCAGTAGTGAACAGGGCACCGATCAGCCCCAGCATTTT. The encoded protein is CASSEQGTDQPQHF.

The chain links TRBV19 to TRBJ2-3, with D possibly being TRBD1 or TRBD2 (5 bases each). The CDR3 is 14 residues long. The V end was cut by 5 bases, the J end by 1 base, with 10 bases between. Germline CDR1 LNHDA, CDR2 SQIVND (reference sequence). CDR3 sequence: CASSWDVGTDTQYF. In DNA, the CDR3 is TGTGCCAGTAGTTGGGACGTTGGCACAGATACGCAGTATTTT.

In this sample, this clone turned up a few times. V usage is TRBV6-1 and J usage is TRBJ1-1; no definite D call. The CDR3 totals 13 residues. V was shortened by 2 bases and J by 5 bases, with 9 bases between the two germline ends. Germline V CDR1 and CDR2: MNHNS, SASEGT. CDR3 sequence reads: CASSEIVETEAFF. The DNA for the CDR3 is TGTGCCAGCAGTGAAATCGTAGAGACTGAAGCTTTCTTT.

This chain uses TRBV6-5 with TRBJ2-7, with 9 bases fitting TRBD2. After removal of 6 bases from V and 9 bases from J, the junction contained 12 bases not matched to a gene. This CDR3 is 14 amino acids long. Germline lookup yields CDR1 MNHEY and CDR2 SVGAGI. CDR3 bases: TGTGCCAGCAGGGGGACTAGCAGTTACGGCGTGCAGTACTTC. Residues: CASRGTSSYGVQYF.

The chain combines TRBV6-5 with TRBJ1-2; D possibly corresponds to TRBD1 (5 bases). The CDR3 consists of 14 residues. Germline loops: CDR1 MNHEY, CDR2 SVGAGI. V was trimmed by 2 bases and J by 4 bases, leaving 11 bases between them. For the CDR3, the DNA is TGTGCCAGCAGTTACGATGGTGACAGCTATGGCTACACCTTC. It specifies CASSYDGDSYGYTF.